Shown below are 18 T cell receptor beta chains from a single sample sequenced in a study of T cell responses to AZD1222 COVID-19 vaccine. TCRdb's table, derived via immunoSEQ multiplex PCR, lists solely in-frame clones and lacks some. Here the sample spans some 110,000 clones, 86% being singletons. The sample was peripheral blood, taken 28 days after the second AZD1222 dose. These receptors were collected from an adult who received the AZD1222 COVID-19 vaccine.

This clone was detected a few times. The sample contains more than one DNA sequence encoding this CDR3. The chain couples TRBV3-1 (or the pseudogene TRBV3-2) to TRBJ1-4; 11 bases map to TRBD1. Germline loops: CDR1 LGHDT, CDR2 YNNKEL (reference sequence). The CDR3 spans 14 residues. Losses at the gene ends were 4 bases for V and 10 bases for J; bases not matched to a gene: 5. The CDR3 bases are TGTGCCAGCAGCCCCGGACAGGGGGCCCGAAAACTGTTTTTT. It codes for CASSPGQGARKLFF.

The V call is TRBV28, the J call TRBJ2-7, with D possibly matching TRBD2 (6 bases). Trimming pared 5 bases from V and 4 bases from J, leaving 12 bases between. The CDR3 spans 13 residues. Germline V gene lookup returns CDR1 MDHEN and CDR2 SYDVKM. CDR3 loop: CASSNGLNYEQYF. The CDR3 nucleotides read TGTGCCAGCAGTAACGGACTAAATTACGAGCAGTACTTC.

In its sample, this clone was seen a few times. The junction departs from the called germline gene at one end, perhaps through a read error. The genes are TRBV4-1 and TRBJ1-3; 11 positions agree with TRBD1. CDR3 length: 15 amino acids. Germline CDR1 is MGHRA and CDR2 is YSYEKL. Here the CDR3 reads CASSQDRGPGNTIYF. The CDR3, as DNA: TGCGCCAGCAGCCAGGACAGGGGGCCTGGGAACACCATATATTTT.

V usage is TRBV18 and J usage is TRBJ2-2, with 10 bases aligning to TRBD1. V shed 5 bases and J 4 bases; nucleotides not matched to a gene: 7. Germline CDR1 reads KGHSH; CDR2 reads LQKENI. This CDR3 contains 16 residues. The CDR3 protein is CASSARQGAGTGELFF. CDR3 nucleotide sequence: TGTGCCAGCTCAGCCCGACAGGGGGCGGGCACCGGGGAGCTGTTTTTT.

This clone was recorded only once. The rearrangement links TRBV30 to TRBJ1-5; 8 bases are shared with TRBD1. V gave up 4 bases and J gave up 3 bases; unmatched junction bases: 5. The length of the CDR3 is 14 residues. Germline CDR1 and CDR2: GTSNPN and SVGIG (reference sequence). CDR3 sequence reads: CAWTGTGDNQPQHF. The DNA of the CDR3 is TGTGCCTGGACGGGGACAGGAGACAATCAGCCCCAGCATTTT.

This clone was seen more than once but under ten times. The chain couples TRBV27 to TRBJ1-2, with TRBD1 as a possible D gene (5 bases). V lost 2 bases, J lost 1 base, and 5 bases lay in between. Germline-derived CDR1 and CDR2 are MNHEY and SMNVEV (reference sequence). CDR3 length: 13 residues. This chain's CDR3 is CASSLQGNYGYTF. CDR3 sequence (DNA): TGTGCCAGCAGTTTACAGGGTAACTATGGCTACACCTTC.

The chain combines TRBV7-9 with TRBJ1-2; D ambiguous. V shed 1 base and J shed 0 bases, with 6 bases lying between them. CDR3 length equals 14 residues. CDR1 is SEHNR and CDR2 is FQNEAQ in the germline V gene (reference sequence). CDR3 protein: CASSLDAANYGYTF. In DNA form, the CDR3 reads TGTGCCAGCAGCTTAGACGCAGCTAACTATGGCTACACCTTC. Filled out from reference TRBV7-9 and TRBJ1-2, the complete variable domain reads DTGVSQNPRHKITKRGQNVTFRCDPISEHNRLYWYRQTLGQGPEFLTYFQNEAQLEKSRLLSDRFSAERPKGSFSTLEIQRTEQGDSAMYLCASSLDAANYGYTFGSGTRLTVV.

This clone has only one observation. The chain employs TRBV5-1 and TRBJ2-2; D is possibly TRBD2 (5 bases). Germline V CDR1 and CDR2: SGHRS, YFSETQ. Trimming left V 0 bases short and J 0 bases short, with 6 bases between. The CDR3 spans 15 residues. CDR3: CASSLEDSNTGELFF. The CDR3 coding sequence is TGCGCCAGCAGCTTGGAGGACTCGAACACCGGGGAGCTGTTTTTT.

The chain is built from TRBV7-2 and TRBJ2-7; D is uncertain. This CDR3 region has 12 residues. Trimming shortened V by 2 bases and J by 5 bases, and 7 bases separated the two germline ends. Germline loops: CDR1 SGHTA, CDR2 FQGNSA. The CDR3 here is CASSLKSHEQYF. The CDR3 DNA sequence: TGTGCCAGCAGCTTAAAATCCCACGAGCAGTACTTC.

V gene TRBV18 combines with J gene TRBJ2-1; 9 bases match TRBD2. J was trimmed by 5 bases and V by 4 bases; bases with no gene match: 6. The CDR3 is made up of 15 amino acids. In germline, CDR1 is KGHSH, CDR2 LQKENI. As DNA, the CDR3 is TGTGCCAGCTCACTTCGGACTAGCGAGCACAATGAGCAGTTCTTC. It encodes CASSLRTSEHNEQFF.

The rearrangement links TRBV2 to TRBJ2-2; D is perhaps TRBD1 (5 bases). Germline V lookup: CDR1 SNHLY, CDR2 FYNNEI. The V gene lost 4 bases and the J gene lost 5 bases, with 8 bases spanning the gap. There are 13 residues in the CDR3. The CDR3: CASSGDSTGELFF. The CDR3 nucleotides are TGTGCCAGCAGTGGCGACAGTACCGGGGAGCTGTTTTTT.

The chain combines TRBV11-2 with TRBJ2-3; unclear D gene. Germline V lookup: CDR1 SGHAT, CDR2 FQNNGV. V was cut by 5 bases and J by 6 bases, with 6 bases left in between. The CDR3 sequence is 11 residues long. CDR3 sequence: CASSHMDTQYF. The CDR3 DNA is TGTGCCAGCAGCCATATGGATACGCAGTATTTT. The variable domain in full, with the rest retrieved from reference TRBV11-2 and TRBJ2-3, is EAGVAQSPRYKIIEKRQSVAFWCNPISGHATLYWYQQILGQGPKLLIQFQNNGVVDDSQLPKDRFSAERLKGVDSTLKIQPAKLEDSAVYLCASSHMDTQYFGPGTRLTVL.

The chain uses TRBV18 and TRBJ1-5; 8 nucleotides align to TRBD1. CDR1 is KGHSH and CDR2 is LQKENI in the germline V gene. This CDR3 has 14 residues. J was trimmed by 5 bases and V by 5 bases; bases with no gene match: 5. CDR3 sequence (DNA): TGTGCCAGCTCAGTCACAGGGGGTGATCAGCCCCAGCATTTT. It specifies CASSVTGGDQPQHF.

The chain is built from TRBV7-2 and TRBJ1-4, with unresolved D. Germline V gene sequence: CDR1 SGHTA, CDR2 FQGNSA. This CDR3 region has 15 residues. The V and J ends lost 5 bases and 8 bases respectively, with 18 bases between them. CDR3 coding DNA: TGTGCCAGCAGCCTCAGAGGGAGCGATAGGGAAAAACTGTTTTTT. Translating it yields CASSLRGSDREKLFF. The full variable domain, in which reference TRBV7-2 and TRBJ1-4 provide the parts outside the CDR3, is GAGVSQSPSNKVTEKGKDVELRCDPISGHTALYWYRQSLGQGLEFLIYFQGNSAPDKSGLPSDRFSAERTGGSVSTLTIQRTQQEDSAVYLCASSLRGSDREKLFFGSGTQLSVL.

Regarding this clone: In the same sample, other DNA sequences code for this CDR3. This sequence joins TRBV7-3 and TRBJ1-5, with 9 bases matching TRBD1. Trimming cost V 3 bases and J 7 bases; bases outside gene matches: 1. This CDR3 spans 13 amino acids. Per the germline V gene, CDR1 is SGHTA and CDR2 is FQGTGA. Here the CDR3 reads CASSLDRGQPQHF. The CDR3 nucleotides read TGTGCCAGCAGCTTGGACAGGGGCCAGCCCCAGCATTTT. The full variable domain, with the rest looked up from reference TRBV7-3 and TRBJ1-5, is GAGVSQTPSNKVTEKGKYVELRCDPISGHTALYWYRQSLGQGPEFLIYFQGTGAADDSGLPNDRFFAVRPEGSVSTLKIQRTERGDSAVYLCASSLDRGQPQHFGDGTRLSIL.

The chain couples TRBV6-5 to TRBJ1-1; D is unresolved. Trimming removed 2 bases at V and 4 bases at J, with 11 bases between. The germline CDR1 and CDR2 sequences are MNHEY and SVGAGI. The CDR3 length is 14 residues. CDR3 DNA: TGTGCCAGCAGTTACAGAGGTAGGAGCACTGAAGCTTTCTTT. It specifies CASSYRGRSTEAFF.

The rearrangement joins TRBV12-3 or TRBV12-4 to TRBJ2-7; D gene uncertain. The V end lost 3 bases, the J end lost 0 bases, and 6 bases lay between the germline ends. The CDR3 consists of 13 residues. In DNA form, the CDR3 reads TGTGCCAGCAGTTTTAGGAGCTCCTACGAGCAGTACTTC. It yields the protein CASSFRSSYEQYF.

The chain couples TRBV6-1 to TRBJ1-4; D not certain. Trimming stripped 2 bases from V and 8 bases from J, with 15 bases between. The CDR3 length is 15 residues. The germline gives CDR1 MNHNS, CDR2 SASEGT. The CDR3 spells CASSELFVEHEKLFF. The CDR3 region has the DNA TGTGCCAGCAGTGAACTGTTTGTGGAGCACGAAAAACTGTTTTTT.